Shown below are 9 T cell receptor beta chains from a single sample sequenced in a study of beta chain features in type 1 diabetes. These receptors' antigens are unknown. Every isolated RNA sample was fully reverse transcribed, so sequencing captured expressed TCRB transcripts. Method: immunoSEQ multiplex PCR; TCRdb's copy keeps in-frame clones and lacks some. The sample lists some 350,000 clones; approximately 13% were seen once. Findings and limits, study-wide: Type 1 diabetes patients showed a moderate but significant shortening of TCRB CDR3s in all four CD4+ subsets.

Sequencing used naive CD4+ T cells from blood. Source of these receptors: a woman aged 18-29 years with type 1 diabetes.

The rearrangement links TRBV7-8 to TRBJ2-5, with 7 positions matching TRBD1. Germline CDR1 is SGHVS and CDR2 is FQNEAQ. This CDR3 has 13 amino acids. The trim removed 3 bases at V and 9 bases at J, leaving 7 bases unmatched. The CDR3 DNA reads TGTGCCAGCAGCTTGGGACAGCTCGTAGCCCAGTACTTC. The encoded protein is CASSLGQLVAQYF.

In its sample, this clone was seen a few times. The rearrangement uses TRBV5-1 and TRBJ2-1; the D gene is possibly TRBD2 (6 bases). V gave up 4 bases and J gave up 1 base, with 12 bases separating them. The germline V gene encodes CDR1 SGHRS and CDR2 YFSETQ. The CDR3 is 15 residues long. The DNA for the CDR3 is TGCGCCAGCAGCGTTAGCGGAACGTCCTACAATGAGCAGTTCTTC. This encodes CASSVSGTSYNEQFF.

This clone was recorded a few times. The chain uses TRBV7-9 and TRBJ1-5; D unresolved. The CDR3 is made up of 13 amino acids. Germline V gene lookup returns CDR1 SEHNR and CDR2 FQNEAQ (reference sequence). Trimming pared 1 base from V and 6 bases from J, leaving 7 bases between. For the CDR3, the DNA is TGTGCCAGCAGCTTAGGGGTAGCTCAGCCCCAGCATTTT. Encoded protein: CASSLGVAQPQHF.

This chain joins TRBV30 and TRBJ2-3; 7 nucleotides align to TRBD1. The V segment lost 5 bases and the J segment 3 bases; nucleotides outside the gene matches: 11. This CDR3 spans 15 amino acids. The germline V gene has CDR1 GTSNPN and CDR2 SVGIG (reference sequence). CDR3 loop: CAWCPGTARTDTQYF. CDR3 DNA: TGTGCCTGGTGCCCCGGGACAGCCCGGACAGATACGCAGTATTTT.

This clone was detected a few times. The rearrangement links TRBV19 to TRBJ1-4, with TRBD1 as a possible D gene (6 bases). Trimming cost V 10 bases and J 0 bases, with 12 bases left between them. Germline-derived CDR1 and CDR2 are LNHDA and SQIVND (reference sequence). This CDR3 is 14 amino acids long. The CDR3 region has the DNA TGTGCCACCCGGGACACCCCAACTAATGAAAAACTGTTTTTT. Translated, it gives CATRDTPTNEKLFF.

There are a few counts of this clone. This chain connects TRBV11-2 to TRBJ2-2; TRBD2 matches 7 bases. Germline CDR1 is SGHAT and CDR2 is FQNNGV. The CDR3 runs 15 residues. The J segment lost 4 bases and the V segment lost 1 base, leaving 3 bases of the junction unmatched. Here the CDR3 reads CASSLVSSGTGELFF. CDR3 sequence (DNA): TGTGCCAGCAGCTTAGTGTCTAGCGGCACCGGGGAGCTGTTTTTT.

This clone turned up a few times. The chain combines TRBV5-1 with TRBJ2-5, with D maybe TRBD1 (6 bases). Deletions cut 1 base from V and 2 bases from J, with 9 bases between. Germline V gene sequence: CDR1 SGHRS, CDR2 YFSETQ. The CDR3 spans 14 residues. DNA for the CDR3: TGCGCCAGCAGCTTGAGGACAGCTCAAGAGACCCAGTACTTC. Translated, it gives CASSLRTAQETQYF.

This clone has a handful of counts. The rearrangement uses TRBV30 and TRBJ2-7; D remains ambiguous. V was clipped by 0 bases and J by 7 bases, with 10 bases between them. Germline V gives CDR1 GTSNPN, CDR2 SVGIG (reference sequence). This CDR3 has 12 residues. Here the CDR3 reads CAWSVGGVEQYF. CDR3 in DNA: TGTGCCTGGAGTGTAGGTGGAGTTGAGCAGTACTTC.

This clone was observed many times. The same CDR3 arises from other DNA sequences in this sample as well. This chain uses TRBV18 with TRBJ2-3; no definite D call. The CDR3 covers 13 residues. Germline lookup yields CDR1 KGHSH and CDR2 LQKENI. V dropped 0 bases and J dropped 4 bases, with 5 bases sitting between them. The CDR3 reads CASSPPSADTQYF. The CDR3 DNA is TGTGCCAGCTCACCACCGAGCGCAGATACGCAGTATTTT.